This TCR beta chain stems from a study of blood T cell repertoires in COVID-19. Germline V CDR1 and CDR2: SGHRS, YFSETQ. The CDR3 sequence is 14 residues long. The V segment lost 5 bases and the J segment 4 bases; nucleotides outside the gene matches: 5. The table came from immunoSEQ multiplex PCR; TCRdb's copy has only in-frame clones and leaves some out. The data contain around 250,000 clones, 80% to 90% of them singletons. The specimen sequenced was PBMCs or T cells enriched from blood (not recorded which). The chain links TRBV5-1 to TRBJ2-5; TRBD1 matches at 10 bases. The sequence came from a woman between 50 and 59 years old who had recovered from COVID-19. The DNA for the CDR3 is TGCGCCAGCAGTTCGGGGACAGGGGCAGAGACCCAGTACTTC. The encoded protein is CASSSGTGAETQYF.